This T cell receptor beta chain is drawn from a study of T cells in narcolepsy. Clones were sequenced by immunoSEQ multiplex PCR, and TCRdb holds only the in-frame ones, with some missing. The repertoire holds about 20,000 clones, roughly 80% seen once, with approximately 1.6% in the top ten. The sequenced material came from memory (CD45RA-) CD4+ T cells from blood. The receptor was derived from a human donor in good health.

CDR3 amino acids: CARSPIGPGYTF. DNA of the CDR3: TGTGCCAGAAGCCCTATTGGACCGGGCTACACCTTC. The gene calls are TRBV5-3 and TRBJ1-2; D is uncertain. TRBV5-3 qualifies as an ORF whose function is uncertain. The CDR3 length is 12 residues. V lost 4 bases to trimming and J lost 8 bases, with 12 bases between them.